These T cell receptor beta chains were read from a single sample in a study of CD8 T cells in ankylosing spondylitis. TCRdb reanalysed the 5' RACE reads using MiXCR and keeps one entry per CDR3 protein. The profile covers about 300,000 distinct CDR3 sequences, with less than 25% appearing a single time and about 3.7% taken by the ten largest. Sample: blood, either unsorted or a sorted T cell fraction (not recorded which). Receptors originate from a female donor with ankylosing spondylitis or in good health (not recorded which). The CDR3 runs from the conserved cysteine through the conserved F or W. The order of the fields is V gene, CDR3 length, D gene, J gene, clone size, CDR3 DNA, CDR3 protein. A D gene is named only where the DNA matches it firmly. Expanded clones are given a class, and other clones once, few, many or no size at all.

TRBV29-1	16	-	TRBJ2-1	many	TGCAGCGTTGACGACCAGGGGCGAGCCTCTTACAATGAGCAGTTCTTC	CSVDDQGRASYNEQFF
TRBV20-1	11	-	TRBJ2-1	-	TGCAGTGCTCCGTCTTTTGATGAGCAGTTCTTC	CSAPSFDEQFF
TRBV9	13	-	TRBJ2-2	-	TGTGCCAGCACCCTAGCCCTAGCCGGGGAGCTGTTTTTT	CASTLALAGELFF
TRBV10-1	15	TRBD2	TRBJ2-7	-	TGCGCCAGCAGTGATGGCGCGGGGGACTCCTACGAGCAGTACTTC	CASSDGAGDSYEQYF
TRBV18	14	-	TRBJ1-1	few	TGTGCCAGCTCACCCGGACGGCTGAACACTGAAGCTTTCTTT	CASSPGRLNTEAFF
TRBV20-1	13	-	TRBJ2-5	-	TGCAGTGCCTGGGACCGAGGTGGGGAGACCCAGTACTTC	CSAWDRGGETQYF
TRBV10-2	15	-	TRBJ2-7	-	TGCGCCAGCAGTGGGATCTCCGGGACGTCCTACGAGCAGTACTTC	CASSGISGTSYEQYF
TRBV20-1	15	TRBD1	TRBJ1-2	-	TGCAGTGCTAGAGATAGGGACAGACTCCTCTATGGCTACACCTTC	CSARDRDRLLYGYTF
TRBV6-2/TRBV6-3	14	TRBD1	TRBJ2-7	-	TGTGCCAGCAGTTATACAGACAGGGGCTACGAGCAGTACTTC	CASSYTDRGYEQYF
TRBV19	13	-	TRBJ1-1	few	TGTGCCAGTAGAGGACATTCGAACACTGAAGCTTTCTTT	CASRGHSNTEAFF
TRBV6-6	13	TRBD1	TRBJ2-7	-	TGTGCCAGCAGCGAGACAGGGGATGACGAGCAGTACTTC	CASSETGDDEQYF
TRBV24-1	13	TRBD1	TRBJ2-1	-	TGTGCCACCAGTGGGACAGGGGCAGATGAGCAGTTCTTC	CATSGTGADEQFF
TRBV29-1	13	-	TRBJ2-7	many	TGCAGCGTGGCCGGGACCCCATCCTACGAGCAGTACTTC	CSVAGTPSYEQYF
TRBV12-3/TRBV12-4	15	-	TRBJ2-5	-	TGTGCCAGCAGTTCGAACCGGGGCGGAGGGGAGACCCAGTACTTC	CASSSNRGGGETQYF
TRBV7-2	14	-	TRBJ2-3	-	TGTGCCAGCAGCCCTCGATTAGGGTTCGATACGCAGTATTTT	CASSPRLGFDTQYF
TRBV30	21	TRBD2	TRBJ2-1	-	TGTGCCTGGAGTGTCCCGACTATGTTTAGCGGGAGCGCGGGATTCTACAATGAGCAGTTCTTC	CAWSVPTMFSGSAGFYNEQFF
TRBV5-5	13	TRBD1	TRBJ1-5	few	TGTGCCAGCTCCGGGACAGGGAGTCAGCCCCAGCATTTT	CASSGTGSQPQHF
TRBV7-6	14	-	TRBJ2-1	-	TGTGCCAGCACTCACGGGACATTGAACAATGAGCAGTTCTTC	CASTHGTLNNEQFF
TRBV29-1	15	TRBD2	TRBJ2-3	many	TGCAGCGGGGTACCGCGGGAGTCTAGCACAGATACGCAGTATTTT	CSGVPRESSTDTQYF
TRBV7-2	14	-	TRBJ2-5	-	TGTGCCAGCAGTACCGGACGGGGTCAAGAGACCCAGTACTTC	CASSTGRGQETQYF
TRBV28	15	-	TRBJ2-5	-	TGTGCCAGCGAACCCAGACGGGGCGTAAGGGGGACCCAGTACTTC	CASEPRRGVRGTQYF
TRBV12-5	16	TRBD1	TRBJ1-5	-	TGTGCTAGTGCCTTAAGTATAGGGGGCGGCAATCAGCCCCAGCATTTT	CASALSIGGGNQPQHF
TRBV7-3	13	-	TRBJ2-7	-	TGTGCCAGCAGCCGGGGACTTGAGGCCGAGCAGTACTTC	CASSRGLEAEQYF
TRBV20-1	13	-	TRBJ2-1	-	TGCAGTGCTAGAAATATGATGGGGGATGAGCAGTTCTTC	CSARNMMGDEQFF
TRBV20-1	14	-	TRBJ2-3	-	TGCAGTGCTAGCGGGAGAGGGATCACAGATACGCAGTATTTT	CSASGRGITDTQYF
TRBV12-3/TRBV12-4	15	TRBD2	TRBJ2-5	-	TGTGCCAGCAGTTTACCCCGCGGGAGGGCGGGGGACCAGTACTTC	CASSLPRGRAGDQYF
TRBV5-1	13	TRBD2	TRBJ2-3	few	TGCGCCAGCTCGAGCGGGATTTCAGATACGCAGTATTTT	CASSSGISDTQYF
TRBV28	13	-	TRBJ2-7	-	TGTGCCAGCAGTTCCGAAGTCAGGGCCGAGCAGTACTTC	CASSSEVRAEQYF
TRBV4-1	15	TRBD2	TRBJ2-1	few	TGCGCCAGCAGCCAAGAAGTAGCGGGAGGCCCTGAGCAGTTCTTC	CASSQEVAGGPEQFF
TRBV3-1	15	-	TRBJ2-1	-	TGTGCCAGCAGCCAAGACTATGGACAGTACAATGAGCAGTTCTTC	CASSQDYGQYNEQFF
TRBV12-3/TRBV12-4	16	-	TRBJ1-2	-	TGTGCCAGCAGTTTAGGGGCAGGGTTGGCTAACTATGGCTACACCTTC	CASSLGAGLANYGYTF
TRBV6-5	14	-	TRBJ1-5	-	TGTGCCAGCAGTCTACTTGACTCCAATCAGCCCCAGCATTTT	CASSLLDSNQPQHF
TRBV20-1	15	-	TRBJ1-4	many	TGCAGTGCTAGAGATGTCCAGGGCCCTAATGAAAAACTGTTTTTT	CSARDVQGPNEKLFF
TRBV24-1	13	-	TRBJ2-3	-	TGTGCCACCAGTGACGGCAGGGCAGATACGCAGTATTTT	CATSDGRADTQYF
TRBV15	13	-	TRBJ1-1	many	TGTGCCACCAGCAGAGTTCGCGGACATGAAGCTTTCTTT	CATSRVRGHEAFF
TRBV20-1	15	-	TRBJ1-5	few	TGCAGTGCTAGTTTAACTACAGGGAACAATCAGCCCCAGCATTTT	CSASLTTGNNQPQHF
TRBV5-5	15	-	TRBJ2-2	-	TGTGCCAGCAGCTTATTCGACAGAGATACCGGGGAGCTGTTTTTT	CASSLFDRDTGELFF
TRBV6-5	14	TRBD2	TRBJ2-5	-	TGTGCCAGCAGTTACGTCGGGGGAGGGGAGACCCAGTACTTC	CASSYVGGGETQYF
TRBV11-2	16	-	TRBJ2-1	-	TGTGCCAGCAGCTTAGGTTTCGGAGGGGCCTACAATGAGCAGTTCTTC	CASSLGFGGAYNEQFF
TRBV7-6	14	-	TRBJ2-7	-	TGTGCCAGCAGCTTAATAGGGTTCGGCTACGAGCAGTACTTC	CASSLIGFGYEQYF
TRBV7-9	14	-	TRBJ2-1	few	TGTGCCAGCAGCTTGGATGAGGGGATGAATGAGCAGTTCTTC	CASSLDEGMNEQFF
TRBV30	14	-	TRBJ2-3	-	TGTGCCTGGAGTGAGGGGAGGCGATCAGATACGCAGTATTTT	CAWSEGRRSDTQYF
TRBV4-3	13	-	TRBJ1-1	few	TGCGCCAGCAGCCAAGGGGCAGGGAGGGAAGCTTTCTTT	CASSQGAGREAFF
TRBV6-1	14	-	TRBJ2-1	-	TGTGCCAGCAGTGAACAAGCTTCCTACAATGAGCAGTTCTTC	CASSEQASYNEQFF
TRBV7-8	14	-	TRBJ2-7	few	TGTGCCAGCAGCTTCAACAGGGCGTCCAACGAGCAGTACTTC	CASSFNRASNEQYF
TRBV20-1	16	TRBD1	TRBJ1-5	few	TGCAGTGCTTACACCCCCGGACAGGATAACTATCAGCCCCAGCATTTT	CSAYTPGQDNYQPQHF
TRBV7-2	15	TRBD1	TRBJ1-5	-	TGTGCCAGCAGCTCAACCGGGACAGGGAAGTGGCCCCAGCATTTT	CASSSTGTGKWPQHF
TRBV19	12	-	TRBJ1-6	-	TGTGCCAGTAGTTCCGCGGCCTCACCCCTCCACTTT	CASSSAASPLHF
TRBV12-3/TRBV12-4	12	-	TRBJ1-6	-	TGTGCCAGCAGTTTAGCGCGTTCACCCCTCCACTTT	CASSLARSPLHF
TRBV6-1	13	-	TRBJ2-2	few	TGTGCCAGCAGGGGGACGAGGGACCGGGAGCTGTTTTTT	CASRGTRDRELFF
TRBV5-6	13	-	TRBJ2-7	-	TGTGCCAGCAGCTTGGAACAGGAACTCGAGCAGTACTTC	CASSLEQELEQYF
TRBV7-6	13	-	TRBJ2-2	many	TGTGCCAGCAGCCCCCGAGGCACCGGGGAGCTGTTTTTT	CASSPRGTGELFF
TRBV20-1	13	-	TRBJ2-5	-	TGCAGTGCTAGCGGGAGCGGTCTTGAGACCCAGTACTTC	CSASGSGLETQYF
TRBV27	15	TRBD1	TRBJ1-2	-	TGTGCCACCCATGCCGGGACAGGCCTTAACTATGGCTACACCTTC	CATHAGTGLNYGYTF
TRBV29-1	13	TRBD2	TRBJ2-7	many	TGCAGCGGATCGACTAGCGGGAGAGGGGAGCAGTACTTC	CSGSTSGRGEQYF